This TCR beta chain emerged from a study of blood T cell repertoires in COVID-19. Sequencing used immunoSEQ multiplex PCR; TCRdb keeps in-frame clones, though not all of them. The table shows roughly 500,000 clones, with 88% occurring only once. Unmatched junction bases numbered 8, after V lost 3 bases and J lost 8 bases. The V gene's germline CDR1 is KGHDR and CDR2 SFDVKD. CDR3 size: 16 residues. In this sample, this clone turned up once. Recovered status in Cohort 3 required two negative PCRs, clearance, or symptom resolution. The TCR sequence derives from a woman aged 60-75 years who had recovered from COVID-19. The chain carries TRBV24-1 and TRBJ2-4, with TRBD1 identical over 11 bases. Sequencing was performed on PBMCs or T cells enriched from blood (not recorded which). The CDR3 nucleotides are TGTGCCACCAGTGATCCGAGAATGGGACAGGGGGACATTCAGTACTTC. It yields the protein CATSDPRMGQGDIQYF.